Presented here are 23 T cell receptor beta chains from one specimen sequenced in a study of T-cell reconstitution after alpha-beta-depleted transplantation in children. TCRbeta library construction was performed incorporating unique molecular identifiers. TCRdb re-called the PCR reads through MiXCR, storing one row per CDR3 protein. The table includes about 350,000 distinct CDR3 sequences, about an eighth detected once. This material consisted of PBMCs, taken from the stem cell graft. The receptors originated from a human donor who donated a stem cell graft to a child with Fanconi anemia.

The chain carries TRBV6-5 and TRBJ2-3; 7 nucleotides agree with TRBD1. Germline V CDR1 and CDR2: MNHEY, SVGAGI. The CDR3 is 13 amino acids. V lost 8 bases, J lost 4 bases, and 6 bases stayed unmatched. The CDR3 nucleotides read TGTGCCAGCCTGGGCAGGGGGTCAGATACGCAGTATTTT. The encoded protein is CASLGRGSDTQYF.

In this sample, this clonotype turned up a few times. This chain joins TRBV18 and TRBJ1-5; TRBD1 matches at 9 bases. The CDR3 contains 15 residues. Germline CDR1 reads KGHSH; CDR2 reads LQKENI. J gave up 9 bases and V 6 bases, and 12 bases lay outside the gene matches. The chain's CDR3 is CASSLDRGTARPQHF. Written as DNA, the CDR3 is TGTGCCAGCTCCCTCGACAGGGGGACCGCCCGGCCCCAGCATTTT. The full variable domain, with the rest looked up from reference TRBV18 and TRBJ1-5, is NAGVMQNPRHLVRRRGQEARLRCSPMKGHSHVYWYRQLPEEGLKFMVYLQKENIIDESGMPKERFSAEFPKEGPSILRIQQVVRGDSAAYFCASSLDRGTARPQHFGDGTRLSIL.

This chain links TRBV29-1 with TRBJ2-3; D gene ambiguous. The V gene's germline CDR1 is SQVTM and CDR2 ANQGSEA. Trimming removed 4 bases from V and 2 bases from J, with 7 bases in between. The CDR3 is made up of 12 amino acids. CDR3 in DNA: TGCAGCGTTGGAGCTGACACAGATACGCAGTATTTT. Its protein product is CSVGADTDTQYF.

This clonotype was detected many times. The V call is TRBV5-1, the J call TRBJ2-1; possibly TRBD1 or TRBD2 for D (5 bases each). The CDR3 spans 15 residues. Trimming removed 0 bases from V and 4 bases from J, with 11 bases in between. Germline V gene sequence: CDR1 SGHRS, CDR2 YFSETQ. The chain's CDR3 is CASSLGQRLYNEQFF. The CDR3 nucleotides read TGCGCCAGCAGCTTGGGACAGCGGCTTTACAATGAGCAGTTCTTC.

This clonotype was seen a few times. This chain's CDR3 is CASTKSPSSSGELFF. DNA of the CDR3: TGCGCCAGCACCAAATCCCCTAGTTCGTCCGGGGAGCTGTTTTTT. The gene calls are TRBV4-1 and TRBJ2-2; no clear D. The V gene lost 7 bases and the J gene lost 6 bases, with 18 bases spanning the gap. Germline values: CDR1 MGHRA, CDR2 YSYEKL. The CDR3 extends over 15 amino acids.

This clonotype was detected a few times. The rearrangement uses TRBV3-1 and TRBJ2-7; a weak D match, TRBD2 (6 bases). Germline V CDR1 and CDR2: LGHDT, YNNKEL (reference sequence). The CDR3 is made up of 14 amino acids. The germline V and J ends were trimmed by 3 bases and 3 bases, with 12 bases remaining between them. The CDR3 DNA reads TGTGCCAGCAGCCACCTCGGGACTGACTACGAGCAGTACTTC. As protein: CASSHLGTDYEQYF.

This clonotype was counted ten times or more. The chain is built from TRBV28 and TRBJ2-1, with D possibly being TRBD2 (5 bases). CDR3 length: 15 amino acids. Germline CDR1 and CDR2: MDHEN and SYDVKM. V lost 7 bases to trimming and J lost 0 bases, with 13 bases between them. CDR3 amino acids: CASISDFSSYNEQFF. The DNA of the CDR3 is TGTGCCAGCATCTCGGACTTTAGCTCCTACAATGAGCAGTTCTTC.

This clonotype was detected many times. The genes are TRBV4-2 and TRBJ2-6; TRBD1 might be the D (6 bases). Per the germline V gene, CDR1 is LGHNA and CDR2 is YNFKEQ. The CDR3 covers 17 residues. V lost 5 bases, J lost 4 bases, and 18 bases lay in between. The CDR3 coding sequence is TGTGCCAGCAGCAGGTTCAGGGGCAGGACCGGGGCCAACGTCCTGACTTTC. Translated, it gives CASSRFRGRTGANVLTF.

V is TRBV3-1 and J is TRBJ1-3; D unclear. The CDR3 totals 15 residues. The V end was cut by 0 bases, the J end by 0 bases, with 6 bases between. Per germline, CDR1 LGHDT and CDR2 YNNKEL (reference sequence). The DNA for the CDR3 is TGTGCCAGCAGCCAAGATATCGGCTCTGGAAACACCATATATTTT. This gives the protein CASSQDIGSGNTIYF.

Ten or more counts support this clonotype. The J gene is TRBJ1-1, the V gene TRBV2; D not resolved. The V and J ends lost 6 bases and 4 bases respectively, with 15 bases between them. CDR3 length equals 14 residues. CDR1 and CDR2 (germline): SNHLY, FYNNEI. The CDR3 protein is CASRGVVFGTEAFF. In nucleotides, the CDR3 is TGTGCCAGCAGGGGAGTTGTATTTGGCACTGAAGCTTTCTTT.

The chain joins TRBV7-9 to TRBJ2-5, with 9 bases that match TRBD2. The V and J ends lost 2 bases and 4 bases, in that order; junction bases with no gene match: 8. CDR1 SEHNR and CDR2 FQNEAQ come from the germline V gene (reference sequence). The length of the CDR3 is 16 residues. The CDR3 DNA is TGTGCCAGCAGCTTACTTAGCGGGGGTGGCGGAGAGACCCAGTACTTC. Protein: CASSLLSGGGGETQYF.

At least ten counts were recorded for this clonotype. CDR3 in amino acids: CAISEPGQPEAFF. CDR3 in DNA: TGTGCCATCAGTGAGCCGGGACAACCAGAAGCTTTCTTT. This chain connects TRBV10-3 to TRBJ1-1; a weak D match, TRBD1 (6 bases). CDR3 size: 13 residues. The germline CDR1 and CDR2 sequences are ENHRY and SYGVKD. V was trimmed by 2 bases and J by 8 bases, leaving 12 bases between them.

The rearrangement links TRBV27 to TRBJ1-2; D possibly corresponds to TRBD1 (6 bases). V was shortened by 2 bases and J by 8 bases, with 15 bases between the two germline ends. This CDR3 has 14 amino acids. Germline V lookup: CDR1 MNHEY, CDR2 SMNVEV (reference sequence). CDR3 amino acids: CASSLVLGGKGYTF. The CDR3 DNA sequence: TGTGCCAGCAGTTTAGTTTTAGGGGGGAAGGGCTACACCTTC.

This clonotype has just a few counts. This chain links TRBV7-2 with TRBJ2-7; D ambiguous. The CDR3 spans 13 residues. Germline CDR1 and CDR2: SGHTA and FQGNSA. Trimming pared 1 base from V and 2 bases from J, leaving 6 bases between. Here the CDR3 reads CASSLELAYEQYF. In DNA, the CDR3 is TGTGCCAGCAGCTTAGAGCTAGCCTACGAGCAGTACTTC. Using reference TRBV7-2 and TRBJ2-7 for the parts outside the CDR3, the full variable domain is GAGVSQSPSNKVTEKGKDVELRCDPISGHTALYWYRQSLGQGLEFLIYFQGNSAPDKSGLPSDRFSAERTGGSVSTLTIQRTQQEDSAVYLCASSLELAYEQYFGPGTRLTVT.

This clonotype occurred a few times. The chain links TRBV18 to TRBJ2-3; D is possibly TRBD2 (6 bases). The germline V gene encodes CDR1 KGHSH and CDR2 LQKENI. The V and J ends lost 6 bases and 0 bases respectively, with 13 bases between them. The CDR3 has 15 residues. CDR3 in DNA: TGTGCCAGCTCTTCGGGACTTCCTAGCACAGATACGCAGTATTTT. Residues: CASSSGLPSTDTQYF.

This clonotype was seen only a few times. The DNA for the CDR3 is TGTGCCAGCACCCAGCTCCAGGGAACTGAAGCTTTCTTT. Amino acid sequence: CASTQLQGTEAFF. The chain carries TRBV7-8 and TRBJ1-1, with D possibly matching TRBD1 (5 bases). CDR1 SGHVS and CDR2 FQNEAQ come from the germline V gene. The CDR3 has 13 residues. V was shortened by 7 bases and J by 5 bases, with 14 bases between the two germline ends.

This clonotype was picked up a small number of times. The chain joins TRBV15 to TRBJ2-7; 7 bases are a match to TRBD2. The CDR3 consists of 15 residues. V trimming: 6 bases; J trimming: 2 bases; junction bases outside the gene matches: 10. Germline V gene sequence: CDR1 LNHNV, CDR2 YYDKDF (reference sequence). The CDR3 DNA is TGTGCCACCAGTGAGGAGCCGGGGGGACCCTACGAGCAGTACTTC. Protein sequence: CATSEEPGGPYEQYF.

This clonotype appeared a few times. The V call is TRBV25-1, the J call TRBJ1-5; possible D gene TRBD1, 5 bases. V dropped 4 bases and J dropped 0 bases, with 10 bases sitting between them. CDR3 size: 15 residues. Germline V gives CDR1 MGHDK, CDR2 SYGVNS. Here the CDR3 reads CASSGGTISNQPQHF. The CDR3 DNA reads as TGTGCCAGCAGTGGGGGGACCATTAGCAATCAGCCCCAGCATTTT.

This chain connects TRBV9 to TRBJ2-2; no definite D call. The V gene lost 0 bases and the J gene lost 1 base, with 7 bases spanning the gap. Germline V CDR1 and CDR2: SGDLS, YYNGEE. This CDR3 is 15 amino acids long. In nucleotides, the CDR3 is TGTGCCAGCAGCGTAGGGTCAGAGAACACCGGGGAGCTGTTTTTT. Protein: CASSVGSENTGELFF.

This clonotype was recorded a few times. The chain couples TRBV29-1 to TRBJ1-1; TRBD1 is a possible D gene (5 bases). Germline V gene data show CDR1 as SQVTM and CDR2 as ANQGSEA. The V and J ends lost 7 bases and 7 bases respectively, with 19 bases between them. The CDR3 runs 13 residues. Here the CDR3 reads CSAQDNRHYEAFF. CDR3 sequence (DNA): TGCAGCGCACAGGACAACCGACATTATGAAGCTTTCTTT. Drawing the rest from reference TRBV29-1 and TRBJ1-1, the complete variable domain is SAVISQKPSRDICQRGTSLTIQCQVDSQVTMMFWYRQQPGQSLTLIATANQGSEATYESGFVIDKFPISRPNLTFSTLTVSNMSPEDSSIYLCSAQDNRHYEAFFGQGTRLTVV.

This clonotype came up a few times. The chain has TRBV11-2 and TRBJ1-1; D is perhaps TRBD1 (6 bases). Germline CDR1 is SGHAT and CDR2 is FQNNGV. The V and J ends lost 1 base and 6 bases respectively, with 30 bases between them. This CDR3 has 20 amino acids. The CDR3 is CASSLVSTGGGPQRGPEAFF. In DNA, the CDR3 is TGTGCCAGCAGCTTAGTCTCGACAGGAGGAGGCCCTCAAAGGGGTCCTGAAGCTTTCTTT.

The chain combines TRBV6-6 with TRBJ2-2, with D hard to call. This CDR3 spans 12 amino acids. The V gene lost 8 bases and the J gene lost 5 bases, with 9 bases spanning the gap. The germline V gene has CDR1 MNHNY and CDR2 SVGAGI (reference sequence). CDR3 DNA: TGTGCCAGCCGACCCCGGACCGGGGAGCTGTTTTTT. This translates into CASRPRTGELFF.

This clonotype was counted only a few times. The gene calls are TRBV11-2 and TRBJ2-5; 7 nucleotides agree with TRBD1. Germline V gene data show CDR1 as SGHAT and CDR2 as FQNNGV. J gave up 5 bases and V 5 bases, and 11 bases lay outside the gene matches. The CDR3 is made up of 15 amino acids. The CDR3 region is CASSLTGAKGETQYF. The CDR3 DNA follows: TGTGCCAGCAGCCTTACAGGGGCTAAAGGGGAGACCCAGTACTTC.